This entry features one T cell receptor (beta chain) sequence. Sequence at one end of the junction differs from germline and may be a read error. Germline V CDR1 and CDR2: SGHVS, FNYEAQ. The CDR3 length is 14 residues. This sample stems from a study of T cell repertoires in cytomegalovirus infection. TCRdb re-derived calls from the reads in MiXCR, one entry per CDR3 protein. Among roughly 630,000 distinct CDR3 sequences listed, roughly 26% were seen once. The chain joins TRBV7-6 to TRBJ1-5; D is unclear. This sequence was found in a human donor in good health (CMV status not recorded). Some clones in this sample may be carry-over from other donors' samples. What was sequenced was CD8+ T cells from PBMCs. CDR3 residues: CVSSPISGNQPQHF. DNA for the CDR3: TGTGTCAGCAGCCCTATTAGCGGCAATCAGCCCCAGCATTTT.